What follows describes a single TCR beta chain. This clone occurred once. Its antigen remains undetermined. No much larger clone is present one base from it, and per-base qualities are unavailable. Between the V and J ends, shortened by 8 bases and 2 bases respectively, the junction contains 10 bases. The CDR3, cysteine through phenylalanine, is 12 amino acids long. The only DNA kept is the CDR3, 36 bases in frame from the first base. From a lookup of the germline V gene, CDR1 and CDR2 are SGHTA and FQGNSA. The record originates from a study of shared clonotypes between healthy human individuals (dated by TCRdb to between 2020 and 2021). Regarding the study in general: The cohort comprised a couple of women and a few men aged 18 to 49 years. Blood TCR repertoires of five healthy adults were deeply sequenced to estimate repertoire size and the extent of clonotype sharing between individuals. For each donor, CD4 naive and CD4 memory were each given three plates, CD8 naive was given two plates, and CD8 memory was given one plate. Between about 0.85 and 8.9 billion PBMCs per donor were obtained by leukapheresis. Libraries were prepared and TCR repertoires were sequenced by different laboratories using diverse techniques, in order to increase sequencing depth and limit assay-specific biases.

Study-wide findings and limitations: Rarefaction of sorted-subset datasets indicated incomplete sequencing despite the large sequencing depth. Pairwise subsampling indicated that sequencing depth was expected to affect the degree of clonotype sharing among donors. The small number of donors limited the genetic and exposure-history diversity represented. Compared with non-shared clonotypes, clonotypes shared by all four sorted-subset donors had higher generation probabilities. Sampling was limited to blood, and TCR repertoires in tissue likely differ from TCR repertoires in blood. Naive subsets generally had larger estimated clonotype richness than memory subsets. Across a few donors, roughly 5% of naive CD4, roughly 3.8% of naive CD8, about 2% of memory CD4, and under 0.45% of memory CD8 clonotypes were shared.

TCR CDR3 regions were amplified from genomic DNA by multiplex PCR using the deep immunoSEQ assay. For each cell subset, the extracted genomic DNA was distributed evenly across all wells of several immunoSEQ 96-well plates, and each plate served as one replicate. Each replicate PCR for sorted subsets received about 0.2 ug genomic DNA, equal to tens of thousands of T cell genomes. Purified libraries were quantified with a Qubit 3.0 fluorometer, sized on a Bioanalyzer 2100, and re-quantified with the KAPA Library Quantification kit. A separate single-read 150-cycle Illumina NextSeq 550 flow cell was used to sequence each immunoSEQ 96-well plate. On the study's bioinformatics: Because only junctional sequences without quality scores were contained in the immunoSEQ output, filtering matching that applied to full-length reads could not be performed. Sequences were annotated with PyIR, a Python wrapper for IgBLAST v1.9, using IMGT germline references to assign V/J genes and CDR3. Any read was removed if the V/J assignment was weak (E-value above 1e-6), the CDR3 was missing, or the read contained stop codons, out-of-frame junctions, or ambiguous translated residues. V3J clonotypes were defined by identical inferred V gene, J gene, and CDR3 amino acid sequence. Percentage overlap between repertoires was calculated by dividing the number of shared unique clonotypes by the size of the smaller repertoire. Repertoire richness was assessed with RTK rarefaction, the Chao1 estimator, and Recon v2.1 estimates of unobserved clonotypes. Generation probabilities for all TCRbeta clonotypes obtained by the gDNA method from a handful of donors were computed using OLGA. The table was pulled from immuneACCESS by TCRdb, which kept in-frame rearrangements only. Such tables lose some clones; where checked, under half of the loss comes from unresolved V genes, and the rest has no known cause. The V and J calls and clone size are taken from that table; D and trimming were inferred from the DNA. The sample records some 2,400,000 clones, approximately 96% of which are singletons. The ten top clones hold roughly 0.13% of the sample.

Donors were healthy HIV-negative adults with no recently reported acute infections or vaccinations. Every donor was a Caucasian adult living in Nashville, Tennessee, USA. Magnetic negative selection was used to enrich CD4+ T cells, after which naive cells were positively selected on CD45RA and the negative fraction became the memory subset. Blood was collected by leukapheresis, and PBMCs were isolated by Ficoll-Histopaque density gradient centrifugation and then cryopreserved in liquid nitrogen vapor phase. Analytical flow cytometry was used to check the purity and quantity of every magnetically sorted T cell population. From each sorted fraction, genomic DNA was isolated and quantified by UV absorbance on a Nanodrop 2000c.

Recombination linked TRBV7-2 to TRBJ2-7; the D gene assignment is ambiguous. Material: naive CD4+ T cells sorted from blood. The cell subset or site label of this sample denotes: CD45RA+ positively selected. The receptor was isolated from a man between 18 and 29 years old in good health. The DNA sequence follows: TGTGCCAGCGCACTTGGGACCTACGAGCAGTACTTC. Translated, this is CASALGTYEQYF.